This T cell receptor (beta chain) was captured by sequencing in a study of T cell repertoires in cytomegalovirus infection. Study as a whole: Used in the study were CMV epitopes, some recently identified and HLA-C-restricted, others well-studied and HLA-B-restricted. Public TCR beta signatures indicated both CMV infection and matching HLA type.

The CDR3 sequence is 16 residues long. CDR1 and CDR2 (germline): PRHDT, FYEKMQ (reference sequence). Trimming cost V 4 bases and J 6 bases; bases outside gene matches: 10. This clonotype was seen only once. Its antigen remains unknown. Overall study results and limits: Carriers of CMV plus the relevant HLA were identified by cumulative public TCR beta family frequency. Ex vivo responses were dominated by HLA-C-restricted CMV-specific TCR beta clonotypes.

TCRdb independently ran MiXCR on the reads; one entry per CDR3 protein. In the table there are about a million distinct CDR3 sequences, roughly 30% of which are singletons. The V gene is TRBV13, the J gene TRBJ2-5; 11 nucleotides match TRBD2. This clonotype originated in a human donor in good health (CMV status not recorded). Some clones in this sample may be carry-over from other donors' samples. The starting material was cultured CD8+ T cells from PBMCs, obtained from culture after CMV antigen stimulation. CDR3 region: CASSSPLAGGQKTQYF. The DNA for the CDR3 is TGTGCCAGCAGCTCCCCCTTAGCGGGGGGGCAGAAGACCCAGTACTTC.